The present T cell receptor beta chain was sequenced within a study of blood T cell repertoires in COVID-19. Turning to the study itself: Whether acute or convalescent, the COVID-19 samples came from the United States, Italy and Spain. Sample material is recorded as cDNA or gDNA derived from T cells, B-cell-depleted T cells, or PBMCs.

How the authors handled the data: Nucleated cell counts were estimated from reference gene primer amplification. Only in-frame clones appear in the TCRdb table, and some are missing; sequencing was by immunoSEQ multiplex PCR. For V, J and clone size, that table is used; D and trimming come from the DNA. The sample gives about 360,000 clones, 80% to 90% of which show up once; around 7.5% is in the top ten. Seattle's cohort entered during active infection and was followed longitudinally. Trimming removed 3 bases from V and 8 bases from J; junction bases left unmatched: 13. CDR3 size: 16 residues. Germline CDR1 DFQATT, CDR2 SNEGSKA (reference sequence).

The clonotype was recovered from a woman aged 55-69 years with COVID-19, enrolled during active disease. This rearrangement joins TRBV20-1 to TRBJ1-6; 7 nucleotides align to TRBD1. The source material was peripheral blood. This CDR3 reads CSASSTFPGGHSPLHF. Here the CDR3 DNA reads TGCAGTGCTAGTTCTACGTTCCCAGGGGGACATTCACCCCTCCACTTT.